The text below deals with one T cell receptor beta chain. The data originate from a study of OX40 agonist ivuxolimab in advanced cancers. Libraries were prepared by immunoSEQ multiplex PCR; TCRdb keeps only in-frame clonotypes and omits some of them. The sample lists tens of thousands of clones; 75% to 90% were seen once. V shed 5 bases, J shed 4 bases, and the junction held 11 bases outside the gene matches. Germline V CDR1 and CDR2: PRHDT, FYEKMQ (reference sequence). The length of the CDR3 is 16 residues. This specimen was CD4+ or CD8+ T cells sorted from blood, taken in a trial of the OX40 agonist ivuxolimab. The chain employs TRBV13 and TRBJ2-1, with TRBD2 matching over 7 bases. This TCR was recovered from an adult with an advanced solid tumor such as melanoma, head and neck, liver or kidney cancer. CDR3 bases: TGTGCCAGCAGCCCCCCGACTAGCCGTGGATACAATGAGCAGTTCTTC. Translating it yields CASSPPTSRGYNEQFF.